The entry below gives a single TCR beta chain sequence along with its context. Germline CDR1 MNHNS, CDR2 SASEGT. The CDR3 has 14 amino acids. Trimming removed 1 base at V and 3 bases at J, with 10 bases between. The data were produced by immunoSEQ multiplex PCR, yet TCRdb's version contains in-frame clones alone and is incomplete. The sample has about 170,000 clones; about nine tenths are singletons. The data are from a study of T cell responses to AZD1222 COVID-19 vaccine. This chain uses TRBV6-1 with TRBJ2-7; D ambiguous. This clonotype originated in an adult in good health. The sample here was peripheral blood, taken on day 0 of AZD1222 vaccination. This CDR3 is CASSEGRLFYEQYF. The CDR3 DNA follows: TGTGCCAGCAGTGAAGGTAGACTTTTCTACGAGCAGTACTTC.